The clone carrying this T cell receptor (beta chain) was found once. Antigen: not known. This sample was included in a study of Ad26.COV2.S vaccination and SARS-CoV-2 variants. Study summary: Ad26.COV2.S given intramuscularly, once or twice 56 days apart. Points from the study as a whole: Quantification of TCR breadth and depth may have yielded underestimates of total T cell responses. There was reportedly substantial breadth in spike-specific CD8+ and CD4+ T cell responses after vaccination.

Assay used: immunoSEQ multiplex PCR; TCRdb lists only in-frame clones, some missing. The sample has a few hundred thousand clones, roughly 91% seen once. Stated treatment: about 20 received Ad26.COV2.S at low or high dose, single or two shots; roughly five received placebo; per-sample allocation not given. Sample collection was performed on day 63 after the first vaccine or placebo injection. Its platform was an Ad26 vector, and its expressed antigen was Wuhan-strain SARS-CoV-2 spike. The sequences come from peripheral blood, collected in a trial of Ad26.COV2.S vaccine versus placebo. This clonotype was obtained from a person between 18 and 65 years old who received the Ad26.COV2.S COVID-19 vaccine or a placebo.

This CDR3 reads CSVEKAAGNSGNTIYF. CDR3 DNA sequence: TGCAGCGTTGAAAAGGCGGCAGGCAACTCTGGAAACACCATATATTTT. The chain is built from TRBV29-1 and TRBJ1-3, with D hard to call. The germline V gene encodes CDR1 SQVTM and CDR2 ANQGSEA. With 2 bases removed from V and 0 bases from J, the gap between germline ends came to 14 bases. The CDR3 has 16 residues.